A single sample gave rise to the 15 T cell receptor beta chains below, sequenced in a study of CD8 T cell repertoires and HIV-1 epitope variants. The antigens of these receptors remain unknown. Using immunoSEQ multiplex PCR, the repertoire was profiled, and TCRdb retains in-frame clones only, with some absent. The table records 1,000 to 1,300 clones, 60% to 75% of them present only once. Sequencing was carried out using cultured CD8+ T cells derived from PBMCs. Receptor source: a male donor with HIV.

V and J are TRBV5-1 and TRBJ1-3; D gene unclear. This CDR3 is built from 14 residues. Trimming took 0 bases from V and 1 from J, leaving 5 bases between them. Germline CDR1 SGHRS, CDR2 YFSETQ. CDR3 sequence (DNA): TGCGCCAGCAGCTTGGGGGAGTCTGGAAACACCATATATTTT. Translation gives CASSLGESGNTIYF.

The genes are TRBV5-1 and TRBJ1-2; TRBD1 aligns across 9 bases. Germline assignment: CDR1 SGHRS and CDR2 YFSETQ. Trimming cost V 0 bases and J 4 bases; bases outside gene matches: 1. The CDR3 contains 14 residues. CDR3 amino acids: CASSLDRGLYGYTF. The CDR3 DNA is TGCGCCAGCAGCTTGGACAGGGGGCTCTATGGCTACACCTTC.

V is TRBV2 and J is TRBJ1-2; D may be TRBD1 (6 bases). V was trimmed by 5 bases and J by 2 bases, leaving 21 bases between them. The CDR3 loop spans 17 amino acids. The germline CDR1 and CDR2 sequences are SNHLY and FYNNEI. DNA of the CDR3: TGTGCCAGCAGTCCTTTTGAGACAGGAGAAGAGAACTATGGCTACACCTTC. The encoded protein is CASSPFETGEENYGYTF.

The CDR3 nucleotides are TGTGCCAGCAAGATCGGGACACGAGAACCTTACGAGCAGTACTTC. Its translation: CASKIGTREPYEQYF. The chain carries TRBV28 and TRBJ2-7; possibly TRBD1 for D (6 bases). V was clipped by 7 bases and J by 4 bases, with 20 bases between them. Germline CDR1 and CDR2: MDHEN and SYDVKM. The CDR3 loop spans 15 amino acids. The complete variable domain, with remaining parts taken from reference TRBV28 and TRBJ2-7, reads DVKVTQSSRYLVKRTGEKVFLECVQDMDHENMFWYRQDPGLGLRLIYFSYDVKMKEKGDIPEGYSVSREKKERFSLILESASTNQTSMYLCASKIGTREPYEQYFGPGTRLTVT.

In this sample, this clone turned up once. DNA for the CDR3: TGTGCCAGCAGCGCGACCGGGACAGGGATTTACAATGAGCAGTTCTTC. It specifies CASSATGTGIYNEQFF. The rearrangement joins TRBV9 to TRBJ2-1; TRBD1 matches 9 bases. CDR1 is SGDLS and CDR2 is YYNGEE in the germline V gene. The CDR3 is 16 amino acids. J gave up 4 bases and V 3 bases, and 8 bases lay outside the gene matches.

V and J are TRBV4-1 and TRBJ2-4; TRBD2 aligns across 11 bases. The germline V gene encodes CDR1 MGHRA and CDR2 YSYEKL. The CDR3 runs 19 residues. V was pared by 5 bases and J by 0 bases, with 12 bases of the junction left unmatched. The CDR3 spells CASSSLLAGVPLAKNIQYF. CDR3 nucleotides: TGCGCCAGCAGCAGCCTACTAGCGGGAGTTCCCCTAGCCAAAAACATTCAGTACTTC.

This rearrangement joins TRBV19 to TRBJ1-1; D perhaps matches TRBD1 (5 bases). Trimming took off 5 bases at V and 1 base at J, with 11 bases between the two ends. The germline V gene has CDR1 LNHDA and CDR2 SQIVND (reference sequence). The CDR3 runs 14 residues. CDR3 residues: CASSVLQANTEAFF. In DNA, the CDR3 is TGTGCCAGTAGTGTTCTACAGGCGAACACTGAAGCTTTCTTT.

The chain has TRBV5-4 and TRBJ2-1, with D perhaps matching TRBD1 or TRBD2 (5 bases each). Per germline, CDR1 SGHNT and CDR2 YYREEE (reference sequence). V was shortened by 4 bases and J by 5 bases, with 22 bases between the two germline ends. The CDR3 extends over 17 amino acids. The CDR3 DNA is TGTGCCAGCAGCCCCCAGGGTGGACTCCCCGCCGACAATGAGCAGTTCTTC. Translation gives CASSPQGGLPADNEQFF. The variable domain in full, with the rest retrieved from reference TRBV5-4 and TRBJ2-1, is ETGVTQSPTHLIKTRGQQVTLRCSSQSGHNTVSWYQQALGQGPQFIFQYYREEENGRGNFPPRFSGLQFPNYSSELNVNALELDDSALYLCASSPQGGLPADNEQFFGPGTRLTVL.

This clone was detected a few times. This sequence joins TRBV27 and TRBJ2-1; 9 positions match TRBD2. The CDR3 length is 15 residues. Losses at the gene ends were 2 bases for V and 2 bases for J; bases not matched to a gene: 1. The germline CDR1 and CDR2 sequences are MNHEY and SMNVEV (reference sequence). The CDR3 DNA reads as TGTGCCAGCAGTTTAGGCGGGAGGGCCTACAATGAGCAGTTCTTC. Protein product: CASSLGGRAYNEQFF.

The chain carries TRBV16 and TRBJ2-7; maybe TRBD1 (5 bases). This CDR3 has 15 residues. V was cut by 2 bases and J by 5 bases, with 16 bases left in between. The germline V gene has CDR1 KGHSY and CDR2 FQNENV. The CDR3 DNA follows: TGTGCCAGCAGCCAAACGGACCCGGTGGGGCACGAGCAGTACTTC. Its translation: CASSQTDPVGHEQYF.

A single count supports this clone. The chain combines TRBV5-4 with TRBJ2-5; 11 nucleotides agree with TRBD2. This CDR3 is built from 15 residues. CDR1 SGHNT and CDR2 YYREEE come from the germline V gene (reference sequence). With V trimmed by 5 bases and J by 4 bases, 7 bases remained unmatched. CDR3 amino acids: CASRALAGGPETQYF. The DNA for the CDR3 is TGTGCCAGCAGAGCGCTAGCGGGAGGCCCAGAGACCCAGTACTTC.

The J gene is TRBJ2-1, the V gene TRBV10-1; no firm D call. Germline V gene lookup returns CDR1 WNHNN and CDR2 SYGVQD (reference sequence). Trimming removed 3 bases from V and 12 bases from J, with 9 bases in between. This CDR3 has 11 residues. CDR3 residues: CASSDSQGQFF. CDR3 in DNA: TGCGCCAGCAGTGATTCCCAAGGGCAGTTCTTC.

This chain joins TRBV15 and TRBJ1-1; tentative D call: TRBD1 (5 bases). V shed 0 bases and J shed 1 base, with 9 bases lying between them. Germline V gene sequence: CDR1 LNHNV, CDR2 YYDKDF (reference sequence). This CDR3 region has 15 residues. This chain's CDR3 is CATSRDRGENTEAFF. The DNA for the CDR3 is TGTGCCACCAGCAGAGATCGGGGCGAGAACACTGAAGCTTTCTTT.

The CDR3 is CASSPEGMGLYGYTF. In nucleotides, the CDR3 is TGTGCCAGCAGTCCCGAGGGGATGGGCCTCTATGGCTACACCTTC. The V call is TRBV28, the J call TRBJ1-2; weak D call: TRBD1 (5 bases). The V gene's germline CDR1 is MDHEN and CDR2 SYDVKM. The ends were cut back, 5 bases at V and 4 bases at J, with 17 bases in the middle. There are 15 residues in the CDR3.

Comment on this clone: One end of the junction fails to match germline, which may point to a read error. The chain links TRBV5-6 to TRBJ1-2; 10 positions agree with TRBD1. This CDR3 comprises 14 residues. CDR1 and CDR2 from the germline V gene are SGHDT and YYEEEE. CDR3 protein: CASSDPGTGVLGAF. In DNA, the CDR3 is TGTGCCAGCAGCGATCCCGGGACAGGGGTCCTCGGTGCCTTC. The full variable domain, completed using reference TRBV5-6 and TRBJ1-2, is DAGVTQSPTHLIKTRGQQVTLRCSPKSGHDTVSWYQQALGQGPQFIFQYYEEEERQRGNFPDRFSGHQFPNYSSELNVNALLLGDSALYLCASSDPGTGVLGAFGSGTRLTVV.